This TCR beta chain is drawn from a study of blood T cell repertoires in COVID-19. About the study: The United States, Italy and Spain provided the acute and convalescent COVID-19 samples. The cDNA or gDNA used as material had been derived from T cells, B-cell-depleted T cells, or PBMCs.

Original handling: Amplification from reference gene primers served as the basis for estimated nucleated cell counts. Generated by immunoSEQ multiplex PCR, the TCRdb table keeps only in-frame clones and is missing some. Clonal size and the V and J genes are those of that table, whereas D and trimming came from the DNA. The sample holds some 140,000 clones; roughly four fifths are singletons and the top ten take 10% to 14%. Per the germline V gene, CDR1 is MNHNS and CDR2 is SASEGT. Trimming pared 4 bases from V and 3 bases from J, leaving 15 bases between. The CDR3 spans 16 residues. The chain joins TRBV6-1 to TRBJ2-2, with D perhaps TRBD2 (7 bases). Sequencing was done on a sample of peripheral blood. The source is a human donor in a cohort sampled during active COVID-19. CDR3 residues: CASSVPGEGDTGELFF. CDR3 DNA: TGTGCCAGCAGTGTTCCGGGGGAGGGGGACACCGGGGAGCTGTTTTTT.